The table lists the clone carrying this T cell receptor beta chain with many counts. Its antigen remains unknown. This record belongs to a study of CD8 T cells in ankylosing spondylitis. From the 5' RACE reads, TCRdb called clonotypes with MiXCR, one entry per CDR3 protein. The sample holds about 800,000 distinct CDR3 sequences, 10% to 15% seen once. The study, taken as a whole, reports: It was reported that disease-linked clones were significantly enriched in matched ankylosing spondylitis synovial fluid. A TCR beta motif of fewer than 10 highly homologous variants seemed to mark ankylosing spondylitis blood.

The clonotype was recovered from a male donor with ankylosing spondylitis. The sequenced sample consisted of blood, either unsorted or a sorted T cell fraction (not recorded which).

The CDR3 sequence: CASSYGILGGSYEQYF. In nucleotides, the CDR3 is TGTGCCAGCAGTTACGGAATCTTGGGTGGCTCCTACGAGCAGTACTTC. This chain links TRBV6-5 with TRBJ2-7, with D unclear. Germline CDR1 reads MNHEY; CDR2 reads SVGAGI. The CDR3 runs 16 residues. V was clipped by 2 bases and J by 0 bases, with 14 bases between them.